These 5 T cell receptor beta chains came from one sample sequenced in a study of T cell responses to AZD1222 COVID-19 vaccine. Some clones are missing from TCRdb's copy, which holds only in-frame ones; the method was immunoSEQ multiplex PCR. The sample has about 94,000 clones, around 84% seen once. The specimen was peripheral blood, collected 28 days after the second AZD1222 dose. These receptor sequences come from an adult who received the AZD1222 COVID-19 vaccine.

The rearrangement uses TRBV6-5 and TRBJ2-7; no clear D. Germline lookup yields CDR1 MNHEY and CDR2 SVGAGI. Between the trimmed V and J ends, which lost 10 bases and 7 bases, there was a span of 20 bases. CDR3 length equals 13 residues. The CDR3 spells CATPGPRLLEQYF. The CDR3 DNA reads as TGTGCCACCCCGGGCCCCCGTCTTTTGGAGCAGTACTTC.

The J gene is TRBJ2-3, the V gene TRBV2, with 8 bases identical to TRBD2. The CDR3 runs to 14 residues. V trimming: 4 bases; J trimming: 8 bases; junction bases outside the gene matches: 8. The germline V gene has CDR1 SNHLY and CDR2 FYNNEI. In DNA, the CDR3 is TGTGCCAGCAGTGTAGAGCGGGGGAGAGGTACGCAGTATTTT. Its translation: CASSVERGRGTQYF.

The CDR3 sequence: CASSQDGRASNTGELFF. CDR3 in DNA: TGTGCCAGCAGCCAAGACGGGAGAGCTTCGAACACCGGGGAGCTGTTTTTT. The chain couples TRBV4-2 to TRBJ2-2; perhaps TRBD2 as D (6 bases). Germline values: CDR1 LGHNA, CDR2 YNFKEQ. The V gene lost 0 bases and the J gene lost 0 bases, with 11 bases spanning the gap. This CDR3 is built from 17 residues.

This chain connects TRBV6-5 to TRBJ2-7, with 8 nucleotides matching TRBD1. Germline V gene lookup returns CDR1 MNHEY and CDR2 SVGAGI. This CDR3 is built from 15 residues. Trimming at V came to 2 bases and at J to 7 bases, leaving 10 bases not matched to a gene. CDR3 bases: TGTGCCAGCAGTTACGGTCAGGGGGCGCGTGAGGAGCAGTACTTC. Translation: CASSYGQGAREEQYF.

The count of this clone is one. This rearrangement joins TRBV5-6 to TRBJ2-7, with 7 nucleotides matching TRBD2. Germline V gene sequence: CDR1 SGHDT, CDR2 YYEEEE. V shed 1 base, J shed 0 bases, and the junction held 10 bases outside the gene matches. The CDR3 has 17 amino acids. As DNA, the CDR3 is TGTGCCAGCAGCTTGAGTTGGCTAGCGGATGACTCCTACGAGCAGTACTTC. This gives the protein CASSLSWLADDSYEQYF.